Presented here are 27 T cell receptor beta chains from one specimen sequenced in a study of blood T cell repertoires in COVID-19. Produced via immunoSEQ multiplex PCR; TCRdb's table is partial and in-frame only. The data contain 75,000 to 95,000 clones, about 88% of them singletons. Source material: peripheral blood. These receptors came from a woman at least 80 years old with acute or convalescent COVID-19.

This rearrangement joins TRBV5-6 to TRBJ1-2; possibly TRBD1 for D (6 bases). CDR1 is SGHDT, CDR2 YYEEEE, per germline. The CDR3 extends over 14 amino acids. Trimming removed 0 bases at V and 4 bases at J, with 10 bases between. The CDR3 DNA reads TGTGCCAGCAGCTTGGTAGGACAGATCTATGGCTACACCTTC. Encoded protein: CASSLVGQIYGYTF.

The J gene is TRBJ1-5, the V gene TRBV3-1 (or the pseudogene TRBV3-2); TRBD1 is a possible D gene (6 bases). The CDR3 extends over 15 amino acids. Germline V lookup: CDR1 LGHDT, CDR2 YNNKEL (reference sequence). Trimming took 6 bases from V and 7 from J, leaving 19 bases between them. The CDR3: CASSNGGAYYQPQHF. The CDR3 nucleotides read TGTGCCAGCAGTAATGGGGGGGCTTACTACCAGCCCCAGCATTTT.

The chain carries TRBV27 and TRBJ1-5, with unresolved D. Between the trimmed V and J ends, which lost 2 bases and 2 bases, there was a span of 10 bases. Germline V gene lookup returns CDR1 MNHEY and CDR2 SMNVEV (reference sequence). The CDR3 totals 15 residues. This CDR3 is CASSLIGLGNQPQHF. The CDR3 region has the DNA TGTGCCAGCAGTTTAATCGGGTTGGGCAATCAGCCCCAGCATTTT.

The CDR3 region is CASSFSEHQPQHF. The DNA for the CDR3 is TGTGCCAGCAGTTTTTCAGAACATCAGCCCCAGCATTTT. V gene TRBV6-2 or TRBV6-3 combines with J gene TRBJ1-5; D remains unclear. CDR3 length: 13 residues. Between the trimmed V and J ends, which lost 4 bases and 5 bases, there was a span of 9 bases. CDR1 is MNHEY and CDR2 is SVGEGT in the germline V gene.

The genes are TRBV3-1 (or the pseudogene TRBV3-2) and TRBJ1-4; D is ambiguous. CDR1 and CDR2 from the germline V gene are LGHDT and YNNKEL (reference sequence). The CDR3 totals 15 residues. V lost 4 bases to trimming and J lost 8 bases, with 17 bases between them. The CDR3 DNA reads as TGTGCCAGCAGCCCGAGTGCCAACCCGTACGAAAAACTGTTTTTT. Encoded protein: CASSPSANPYEKLFF.

The rearrangement links TRBV29-1 to TRBJ2-5; TRBD1 aligns across 8 bases. The CDR3 covers 13 residues. Trimming took 3 bases from V and 5 from J; bases not matched to a gene: 5. The germline V gene has CDR1 SQVTM and CDR2 ANQGSEA. The chain's CDR3 is CSVDSRGLETQYF. The CDR3 DNA reads TGCAGCGTTGATTCCAGGGGGCTGGAGACCCAGTACTTC.

The chain carries TRBV30 and TRBJ1-5; 7 bases map to TRBD1. This CDR3 has 17 residues. V dropped 1 base and J dropped 0; count of bases not matched to a gene: 9. Germline V gives CDR1 GTSNPN, CDR2 SVGIG (reference sequence). The CDR3 nucleotides are TGTGCCTGGAGTGGAATTGGGACAGAGCTTAGCAATCAGCCCCAGCATTTT. As protein: CAWSGIGTELSNQPQHF.

This sequence joins TRBV2 and TRBJ2-7; D may be TRBD1 (6 bases). There are 13 residues in the CDR3. Germline V gene data show CDR1 as SNHLY and CDR2 as FYNNEI. Trimming took off 7 bases at V and 0 bases at J, with 10 bases between the two ends. The CDR3 is CASKGQSSYEQYF. Here the CDR3 DNA reads TGTGCCAGCAAGGGACAAAGCTCCTACGAGCAGTACTTC. Full variable domain (remainder filled in from reference TRBV2 and TRBJ2-7): EPEVTQTPSHQVTQMGQEVILRCVPISNHLYFYWYRQILGQKVEFLVSFYNNEISEKSEIFDDQFSVERPDGSNFTLKIRSTKLEDSAMYFCASKGQSSYEQYFGPGTRLTVT.

This clone was observed a handful of times. The chain has TRBV7-9 and TRBJ1-2, with 9 bases matching TRBD1. The V and J ends lost 1 base and 6 bases, in that order; junction bases with no gene match: 3. CDR3 length equals 14 residues. Germline lookup yields CDR1 SEHNR and CDR2 FQNEAQ (reference sequence). CDR3 nucleotide sequence: TGTGCCAGCAGCTTAGTGGACAGGGGAGATGGCTACACCTTC. Its translation: CASSLVDRGDGYTF.

V gene TRBV30 combines with J gene TRBJ2-2, with TRBD1 identical over 7 bases. The J segment lost 6 bases and the V segment lost 1 base, leaving 2 bases of the junction unmatched. Germline V gene sequence: CDR1 GTSNPN, CDR2 SVGIG (reference sequence). The CDR3 is made up of 13 amino acids. The CDR3 DNA reads TGTGCCTGGAGTGCAACAGGGGCCGGGGAGCTGTTTTTT. It codes for CAWSATGAGELFF.

The rearrangement uses TRBV29-1 and TRBJ1-1; D gene unclear. The V and J ends lost 7 bases and 8 bases respectively, with 11 bases between them. The CDR3 spans 10 residues. Germline V CDR1 and CDR2: SQVTM, ANQGSEA. Written as DNA, the CDR3 is TGCAGCGCCGGGTTTGGGGAAGCTTTCTTT. It encodes CSAGFGEAFF.

This chain links TRBV2 with TRBJ1-5, with 7 bases lining up with TRBD1. There are 14 residues in the CDR3. V dropped 2 bases and J dropped 7; count of bases not matched to a gene: 5. Germline assignment: CDR1 SNHLY and CDR2 FYNNEI. CDR3 coding DNA: TGTGCCAGCAGTGAACAGGGGGGCGGCCAGCCCCAGCATTTT. Translated, it gives CASSEQGGGQPQHF.

The chain joins TRBV21-1 to TRBJ1-5; the table's D call TRBD1 went unverified against the DNA. TRBV21-1 is deemed a pseudogene. The CDR3 contains 15 residues. CDR3 nucleotides: TGTGCCAGCAGCCGGACAGAGCCGAGGAATCAGCCCCAGCATTTT. Its protein product is CASSRTEPRNQPQHF.

The chain carries TRBV5-1 and TRBJ2-3; 7 bases are shared with TRBD2. The trim removed 6 bases at V and 2 bases at J, leaving 12 bases unmatched. The CDR3 loop spans 16 amino acids. Germline values: CDR1 SGHRS, CDR2 YFSETQ. The DNA of the CDR3 is TGCGCCAGCAATAGCCTTACGAGCGGGAACACAGATACGCAGTATTTT. Protein product: CASNSLTSGNTDTQYF.

This chain connects TRBV14 to TRBJ2-3, with D hard to call. The V end lost 0 bases, the J end lost 2 bases, and 6 bases lay between the germline ends. Looked up from germline, CDR1 is SGHDN and CDR2 is FVKESK. The CDR3 is 14 residues long. This CDR3 is CASSQDYYTDTQYF. Here the CDR3 DNA reads TGTGCCAGCAGCCAAGATTATTACACAGATACGCAGTATTTT.

This chain links TRBV5-1 with TRBJ1-1; weak D call: TRBD1 (5 bases). V gave up 1 base and J gave up 3 bases, with 13 bases separating them. The CDR3 has 15 amino acids. From germline, CDR1 is SGHRS and CDR2 YFSETQ. The CDR3 DNA follows: TGCGCCAGCAGCTTGTTGTCAGGGACTTACACTGAAGCTTTCTTT. Its protein product is CASSLLSGTYTEAFF.

The gene calls are TRBV5-6 and TRBJ1-3; tentatively, D is TRBD1 (6 bases). V was pared by 5 bases and J by 2 bases, with 11 bases between. CDR1 is SGHDT and CDR2 is YYEEEE in the germline V gene. CDR3 size: 14 residues. The CDR3 reads CASSYGTTGNTIYF. DNA for the CDR3: TGTGCCAGCAGTTACGGGACAACTGGAAACACCATATATTTT.

V is TRBV11-2 and J is TRBJ1-3; 7 nucleotides line up with TRBD1. J lost 7 bases, V lost 1 base, and 13 bases had no gene match. Germline lookup yields CDR1 SGHAT and CDR2 FQNNGV. The CDR3 length is 17 residues. For the CDR3, the DNA is TGTGCCAGCAGCTTAGCTCCCGACAGGGTTCGTATCAACACCATATATTTT. The encoded protein is CASSLAPDRVRINTIYF.

The CDR3 sequence: CASSDRTAVYF. The CDR3 DNA follows: TGTGCCAGCAGTGACCGGACAGCAGTATATTTT. The J gene is TRBJ1-3, the V gene TRBV6-1; maybe TRBD1 (6 bases). Per germline, CDR1 MNHNS and CDR2 SASEGT. This CDR3 comprises 11 residues. Trimming pared 3 bases from V and 14 bases from J, leaving 11 bases between.

V usage is TRBV27 and J usage is TRBJ1-2; D is possibly TRBD1 (5 bases). The CDR3 runs to 14 residues. Germline V gene lookup returns CDR1 MNHEY and CDR2 SMNVEV (reference sequence). V was clipped by 4 bases and J by 0 bases, with 9 bases between them. CDR3 nucleotide sequence: TGTGCCAGCAGTTCCAGGGTGGCTAACTATGGCTACACCTTC. Its translation: CASSSRVANYGYTF.

The V call is TRBV29-1, the J call TRBJ2-1, with D perhaps TRBD1 (6 bases). This CDR3 contains 13 residues. In germline, CDR1 is SQVTM, CDR2 ANQGSEA. Trimming removed 2 bases from V and 4 bases from J, with 9 bases in between. CDR3 in amino acids: CSVEFRGYNEQFF. The CDR3 bases are TGCAGCGTTGAATTCAGGGGATACAATGAGCAGTTCTTC.

This chain joins TRBV19 and TRBJ1-2; D uncertain. The CDR3 is made up of 13 amino acids. From germline, CDR1 is LNHDA and CDR2 SQIVND (reference sequence). Trimming removed 7 bases at V and 2 bases at J, with 11 bases between. The CDR3 protein is CASTGIANYGYTF. The CDR3 nucleotides are TGTGCCAGTACGGGAATAGCGAACTATGGCTACACCTTC.

The chain uses TRBV19 and TRBJ2-7; the D gene is possibly TRBD1 (5 bases). Germline V gene sequence: CDR1 LNHDA, CDR2 SQIVND (reference sequence). The CDR3 runs to 15 residues. Trimming removed 0 bases at V and 0 bases at J, with 9 bases between. CDR3 residues: CASSIDDSTSYEQYF. DNA for the CDR3: TGTGCCAGTAGTATAGATGACAGCACCTCCTACGAGCAGTACTTC.

The chain recombines TRBV13 with TRBJ2-7; D possibly corresponds to TRBD1 (5 bases). Germline assignment: CDR1 PRHDT and CDR2 FYEKMQ (reference sequence). The germline V and J ends were trimmed by 2 bases and 3 bases, with 11 bases remaining between them. The CDR3 is made up of 14 amino acids. DNA of the CDR3: TGTGCCAGCAGCTTATTGCCGGACAACTACGAGCAGTACTTC. The encoded protein is CASSLLPDNYEQYF.

The chain employs TRBV6-5 and TRBJ1-5, with D possibly TRBD1 on 5 matching bases. Germline CDR1 reads MNHEY; CDR2 reads SVGAGI. Between the trimmed V and J ends, which lost 3 bases and 5 bases, there was a span of 8 bases. The CDR3 is 13 residues long. CDR3 region: CASSYAGYQPQHF. In nucleotides, the CDR3 is TGTGCCAGCAGTTATGCAGGGTATCAGCCCCAGCATTTT.

The genes are TRBV2 and TRBJ1-2; 7 bases align to TRBD1. The J segment lost 7 bases and the V segment lost 11 bases, leaving 13 bases of the junction unmatched. The CDR3 spans 13 residues. Germline V CDR1 and CDR2: SNHLY, FYNNEI. CDR3 nucleotide sequence: TGTGCCTCCCGACAGGGAGGTGTAGGTGGCTACACCTTC. Translating gives CASRQGGVGGYTF.

This chain connects TRBV5-1 to TRBJ1-1; D gene ambiguous. The ends were cut back, 0 bases at V and 6 bases at J, with 9 bases in the middle. The CDR3 runs 13 residues. Per germline, CDR1 SGHRS and CDR2 YFSETQ. The chain's CDR3 is CASSLADRAEAFF. CDR3 nucleotide sequence: TGCGCCAGCAGCTTGGCCGACCGGGCTGAAGCTTTCTTT.